The clone carrying this T cell receptor (beta chain) was found many times. The sample originates from a study of prognosis after radiotherapy for stage I lung cancer. Genomic DNA provided the template from which TCR beta CDR3 was amplified by two-round multiplex PCR. The authors ran first-round PCR with primers specific to each TRBV and TRBJ gene. It was universal primers that the second PCR round used. Using its own MiXCR run on the multiplex PCR reads, TCRdb lists one record per CDR3 protein. Counted here are 20,000 to 30,000 distinct CDR3 sequences, about 34% occurring once; the ten biggest clones make up 60% to 65%. The specimen comprised PBMCs, sampled before or after stereotactic body radiation therapy (not recorded which). This sequence was found in a donor aged 50 or older with non-small cell lung cancer.

CDR3 bases: TGTGCCAGCAGCGCCACCGGGGGGACTAGCGGGAGCTATGAGCAGTTCTTC. Its protein is CASSATGGTSGSYEQFF. The V and J genes are TRBV7-9 and TRBJ2-1; 14 bases align to TRBD2. The CDR3 loop spans 17 amino acids. Germline CDR1 SEHNR, CDR2 FQNEAQ (reference sequence). V was clipped by 5 bases and J by 8 bases; unmatched bases: 11.